The 17 T cell receptor beta chains below were found in one sample sequenced in a study of cytomegalovirus exposure and HLA in healthy donors. Produced via immunoSEQ multiplex PCR; TCRdb's table is partial and in-frame only. The data show about 260,000 clones, with roughly 87% seen just once and roughly 3% held by the top ten. The sequenced sample consisted of PBMCs. These TCRs come from a woman aged 30 to 39 in good health and CMV-seronegative.

The J gene is TRBJ2-7, the V gene TRBV2, with TRBD2 matching 8 bases. This CDR3 spans 12 amino acids. After removal of 9 bases from V and 1 base from J, the junction contained 2 bases not matched to a gene. Germline values: CDR1 SNHLY, CDR2 FYNNEI. CDR3 nucleotide sequence: TGTGCCAGTAGCGGGAATTCCTACGAGCAGTACTTC. It specifies CASSGNSYEQYF.

The CDR3 DNA reads as TGTGCCAGCAGCTTGGGACAGCAGAACACTGAAGCTTTCTTT. It yields the protein CASSLGQQNTEAFF. The chain employs TRBV5-5 and TRBJ1-1, with D possibly being TRBD1 (5 bases). Trimming stripped 0 bases from V and 1 base from J, with 7 bases between. Germline CDR1 and CDR2: SGHKS and YYEKEE (reference sequence). The CDR3 totals 14 residues.

Points on this clone: Other DNA sequences from this sample encode an identical CDR3 as well. The chain links TRBV9 to TRBJ2-3; no reliable D call. Trimming left V 0 bases short and J 1 base short, with 3 bases between. CDR1 is SGDLS, CDR2 YYNGEE, per germline. The CDR3 spans 13 residues. The CDR3 coding sequence is TGTGCCAGCAGCGTAGGGGGCACAGATACGCAGTATTTT. This encodes CASSVGGTDTQYF.

The chain carries TRBV6-5 and TRBJ2-4; D uncertain. V was shortened by 6 bases and J by 0 bases, with 6 bases between the two germline ends. Germline assignment: CDR1 MNHEY and CDR2 SVGAGI. The CDR3 contains 13 residues. The CDR3 is CASRGIAKNIQYF. CDR3 DNA: TGTGCCAGCAGGGGTATAGCCAAAAACATTCAGTACTTC.

The J gene is TRBJ2-7, the V gene TRBV2, with D uncertain. The V end was cut by 6 bases, the J end by 3 bases, with 9 bases between. The germline CDR1 and CDR2 sequences are SNHLY and FYNNEI. CDR3 length: 12 amino acids. CDR3 sequence (DNA): TGTGCCAGCAGGATAATTCTCTACGAGCAGTACTTC. Its translation: CASRIILYEQYF.

The chain has TRBV30 and TRBJ2-2; 7 bases map to TRBD1. Unmatched junction bases numbered 3, after V lost 8 bases and J lost 0 bases. Looked up from germline, CDR1 is GTSNPN and CDR2 is SVGIG (reference sequence). This CDR3 region has 13 residues. CDR3 loop: CAGGQTNTGELFF. CDR3 bases: TGTGCCGGGGGACAGACGAACACCGGGGAGCTGTTTTTT.

V and J are TRBV2 and TRBJ1-5; D uncertain. This CDR3 spans 14 amino acids. V dropped 3 bases and J dropped 1 base, with 7 bases sitting between them. The V gene's germline CDR1 is SNHLY and CDR2 FYNNEI. CDR3: CASSDGRSNQPQHF. For the CDR3, the DNA is TGTGCCAGCAGTGACGGAAGGAGCAATCAGCCCCAGCATTTT.

V usage is TRBV11-3 and J usage is TRBJ1-2; possible D gene TRBD1, 6 bases. The CDR3 has 14 amino acids. The germline gives CDR1 SGHNT, CDR2 YENEEA. V was shortened by 3 bases and J by 13 bases, with 21 bases between the two germline ends. The CDR3 loop reads CASSFTPQGGSVTF. CDR3 bases: TGTGCCAGCAGCTTTACGCCACAGGGTGGTTCGGTCACCTTC.

The chain uses TRBV11-2 and TRBJ2-7; 11 bases are a match to TRBD2. Germline V gene sequence: CDR1 SGHAT, CDR2 FQNNGV. The CDR3 totals 15 residues. The J segment lost 3 bases and the V segment lost 5 bases, leaving 6 bases of the junction unmatched. CDR3 in amino acids: CASSNPGTSGYEQYF. The DNA for the CDR3 is TGTGCCAGCAGCAATCCCGGGACTAGCGGCTACGAGCAGTACTTC.

The chain uses TRBV2 and TRBJ2-2, with TRBD2 identical over 7 bases. The CDR3 consists of 14 residues. The V segment lost 9 bases and the J segment 4 bases; nucleotides outside the gene matches: 8. Germline CDR1 is SNHLY and CDR2 is FYNNEI. The CDR3 coding sequence is TGTGCCAGTCTAACTAGCGAGGGCACCGGGGAGCTGTTTTTT. Its protein product is CASLTSEGTGELFF.

V and J are TRBV28 and TRBJ1-1; TRBD1 is a possible D gene (5 bases). This CDR3 has 14 residues. Germline V gene lookup returns CDR1 MDHEN and CDR2 SYDVKM. With 6 bases removed from V and 1 base from J, the gap between germline ends came to 12 bases. CDR3 amino acids: CASRPPQGNTEAFF. The CDR3 DNA follows: TGTGCCAGCAGACCCCCTCAGGGGAACACTGAAGCTTTCTTT. The complete variable domain, with remaining parts taken from reference TRBV28 and TRBJ1-1, reads DVKVTQSSRYLVKRTGEKVFLECVQDMDHENMFWYRQDPGLGLRLIYFSYDVKMKEKGDIPEGYSVSREKKERFSLILESASTNQTSMYLCASRPPQGNTEAFFGQGTRLTVV.

The rearrangement links TRBV18 to TRBJ2-3, with no clear D. CDR1 and CDR2 from the germline V gene are KGHSH and LQKENI. Between the trimmed V and J ends, which lost 4 bases and 0 bases, there was a span of 5 bases. The CDR3 runs to 13 residues. The CDR3 coding sequence is TGTGCCAGCTCACTTACAAGCACAGATACGCAGTATTTT. As protein: CASSLTSTDTQYF. Together with reference TRBV18 and TRBJ2-3, the CDR3 gives the full variable domain: NAGVMQNPRHLVRRRGQEARLRCSPMKGHSHVYWYRQLPEEGLKFMVYLQKENIIDESGMPKERFSAEFPKEGPSILRIQQVVRGDSAAYFCASSLTSTDTQYFGPGTRLTVL.

The chain combines TRBV9 with TRBJ2-2; 11 bases agree with TRBD2. The CDR3 totals 15 residues. CDR1 and CDR2 (germline): SGDLS, YYNGEE. J gave up 10 bases and V 0 bases, and 5 bases lay outside the gene matches. The CDR3 sequence is CASSVVTSGRAELFF. CDR3 bases: TGTGCCAGCAGCGTAGTAACTAGCGGGAGAGCGGAGCTGTTTTTT.

This chain uses TRBV10-1 with TRBJ2-3; 7 bases line up with TRBD2. The junction had 5 bases not matched to a gene; V was cut back by 2 bases and J by 6 bases. The CDR3 is made up of 14 amino acids. Germline lookup yields CDR1 WNHNN and CDR2 SYGVQD (reference sequence). This chain's CDR3 is CASSEAGEGDTQYF. DNA for the CDR3: TGCGCCAGCAGTGAGGCGGGAGAGGGGGATACGCAGTATTTT.

The chain carries TRBV28 and TRBJ2-1; 12 bases agree with TRBD2. The CDR3 sequence is 16 residues long. J was trimmed by 7 bases and V by 4 bases; bases with no gene match: 8. The germline CDR1 and CDR2 sequences are MDHEN and SYDVKM. The CDR3 DNA follows: TGTGCCAGCAGTTCCCCAGCTAGCGGGAGGGCGAATGAGCAGTTCTTC. As protein: CASSSPASGRANEQFF.

This clone was detected only a few times. The genes are TRBV2 and TRBJ1-5; D perhaps matches TRBD1 (5 bases). Trimming removed 7 bases at V and 3 bases at J, with 10 bases between. This CDR3 region has 13 residues. CDR1 SNHLY and CDR2 FYNNEI come from the germline V gene. The CDR3 is CASTRVHNQPQHF. Here the CDR3 DNA reads TGTGCCAGCACCAGGGTTCACAATCAGCCCCAGCATTTT.

In its sample, this clone was seen once. V usage is TRBV6-4 and J usage is TRBJ2-2; the match to TRBD2 covers 7 bases. The junction had 7 bases not matched to a gene; V was cut back by 2 bases and J by 7 bases. Germline V gives CDR1 MRHNA, CDR2 SNTAGT. The CDR3 spans 15 residues. The CDR3 region is CASSDGGEDFGELFF. The CDR3 DNA follows: TGTGCCAGCAGTGACGGGGGGGAGGACTTCGGGGAGCTGTTTTTT.